This T cell receptor (beta chain) was documented in a study of T cell responses to AZD1222 COVID-19 vaccine. Broader study findings: The study identified only six AZD1222 recipients as seropositive at baseline. Clonal diversity was possibly underestimated; the donors were predominantly white British and more often female.

The table lists this clone with a count of one. Its specificity is not known. Germline CDR1 MNHEY, CDR2 SVGAGI. V lost 6 bases and J lost 2, with 13 bases in between. CDR3 length: 15 amino acids. Profiled with immunoSEQ multiplex PCR; TCRdb holds only in-frame clones, not every one. The profile shows fewer than 65,000 clones, about 81% of them singletons. This material consisted of peripheral blood, taken on day 0 of AZD1222 vaccination. This clonotype was sampled from an adult in good health. The V call is TRBV6-5, the J call TRBJ1-4; possible D gene TRBD1, 6 bases. The CDR3 reads CASRPGQITNEKLFF. In DNA, the CDR3 is TGTGCCAGCAGGCCCGGACAGATTACTAATGAAAAACTGTTTTTT.